Below, 21 T cell receptor beta chains from the same sample are listed, as sequenced in a study of blood T cells in healthy people across ages. Using a J-beta primer mix together with a sample-barcoded 5' primer, a second PCR was run for about 6 to 11 cycles. TCRdb used MiXCR to reprocess the 5' RACE reads, holding one entry per CDR3 protein. In the table there are 600,000 to 650,000 distinct CDR3 sequences, under 65% of which are singletons. Specimen: blood. The source of these receptors is a man aged 60-69 years in good health.

The CDR3, as DNA: TGTGCCAGCAGTTTAGGGGGCTCCGGTTTTTTTGGGACCCAGTACTTC. This codes for CASSLGGSGFFGTQYF. The chain links TRBV28 to TRBJ2-5; possible D gene TRBD1, 6 bases. V lost 2 bases, J lost 7 bases, and 20 bases lay in between. The CDR3 runs to 16 residues. Germline V lookup: CDR1 MDHEN, CDR2 SYDVKM.

The chain links TRBV24-1 to TRBJ2-1; 7 nucleotides agree with TRBD1. The CDR3 has 15 residues. CDR1 and CDR2 (germline): KGHDR, SFDVKD. J lost 9 bases, V lost 4 bases, and 11 bases had no gene match. In DNA form, the CDR3 reads TGTGCCACCAGTGAAAATGCAGGGGGATCTGGTGAGCAGTTCTTC. This encodes CATSENAGGSGEQFF.

This clonotype was seen repeatedly, ten times or more. A much more abundant neighbour one base away suggests this may be a read error. V gene TRBV11-2 combines with J gene TRBJ2-6; D is uncertain. Trimming removed 6 bases from V and 0 bases from J, with 3 bases in between. CDR3 size: 13 residues. Germline CDR1 reads SGHAT; CDR2 reads FQNNGV. The CDR3 coding sequence is TGTGCCAGCAGATGCTCTGGGGCCAACGTCCTGACTTTC. It specifies CASRCSGANVLTF.

The chain uses TRBV5-1 and TRBJ2-5, with D tentatively TRBD1 or TRBD2 (5 bases each). Trimming took off 5 bases at V and 1 base at J, with 12 bases between the two ends. The CDR3 sequence is 14 residues long. CDR1 is SGHRS, CDR2 YFSETQ, per germline. The DNA for the CDR3 is TGCGCCAGCAGACCCACAGGACTCCAAGAGACCCAGTACTTC. It translates to CASRPTGLQETQYF.

Only a few counts were recorded for this clonotype. This chain connects TRBV6-1 to TRBJ1-4; a weak D match, TRBD1 (6 bases). CDR1 and CDR2 from the germline V gene are MNHNS and SASEGT. Between the trimmed V and J ends, which lost 7 bases and 7 bases, there was a span of 19 bases. The CDR3 covers 15 residues. CDR3 residues: CASTRDIQGREKLFF. In DNA, the CDR3 is TGTGCCAGCACCAGGGACATCCAGGGCCGTGAAAAACTGTTTTTT.

DNA of the CDR3: TGTGCCAGCAGTCGCTACCGGGGGGCAACTAATGAAAAACTGTTTTTT. Its translation: CASSRYRGATNEKLFF. The V and J genes are TRBV6-5 and TRBJ1-4; possible D gene TRBD1, 5 bases. CDR3 length: 16 residues. V was shortened by 5 bases and J by 0 bases, with 13 bases between the two germline ends. Germline values: CDR1 MNHEY, CDR2 SVGAGI.

The V gene is TRBV7-2, the J gene TRBJ2-3; 11 bases match TRBD2. The junction had 3 bases not matched to a gene; V was cut back by 1 base and J by 3 bases. This CDR3 spans 16 amino acids. Germline V gives CDR1 SGHTA, CDR2 FQGNSA. Written as DNA, the CDR3 is TGTGCCAGCAGCTTAGTGGGGACTAGCGGTACAGATACGCAGTATTTT. Its protein product is CASSLVGTSGTDTQYF.

This chain connects TRBV12-3 or TRBV12-4 to TRBJ1-1; no reliable D call. Trimming pared 1 base from V and 11 bases from J, leaving 11 bases between. CDR3 length: 12 residues. CDR3: CASSLDRPEAFF. Here the CDR3 DNA reads TGTGCCAGCAGTTTAGACCGACCGGAGGCTTTCTTT.

This clonotype was counted a few times. The chain joins TRBV5-4 to TRBJ2-4; a weak D match, TRBD2 (6 bases). The CDR3 extends over 13 amino acids. V dropped 4 bases and J dropped 6 bases, with 11 bases sitting between them. Germline lookup yields CDR1 SGHNT and CDR2 YYREEE (reference sequence). For the CDR3, the DNA is TGTGCCAGCAGCCGGGACTTCTCAAACATTCAGTACTTC. This encodes CASSRDFSNIQYF.

The chain is built from TRBV5-4 and TRBJ1-6; D possibly corresponds to TRBD1 (5 bases). This CDR3 comprises 14 residues. The germline V and J ends were trimmed by 4 bases and 9 bases, with 14 bases remaining between them. Germline values: CDR1 SGHNT, CDR2 YYREEE (reference sequence). The CDR3 DNA is TGTGCCAGCAGCCCCCGGGACTCTGGTTCACCCCTCCACTTT. Protein: CASSPRDSGSPLHF.

In its sample, this clonotype was seen a few times. The genes are TRBV12-3 or TRBV12-4 and TRBJ1-4; 7 positions agree with TRBD1. With V trimmed by 4 bases and J by 5 bases, 4 bases remained unmatched. The CDR3 runs to 14 residues. The DNA for the CDR3 is TGTGCCAGCAGTTCCGGGACAGCAAATGAAAAACTGTTTTTT. Its protein product is CASSSGTANEKLFF.

This clonotype was seen just once. This chain joins TRBV5-5 and TRBJ1-2; D possibly corresponds to TRBD1 (5 bases). V was clipped by 3 bases and J by 2 bases, with 11 bases between them. Per germline, CDR1 SGHKS and CDR2 YYEKEE (reference sequence). The CDR3 spans 14 residues. The CDR3 sequence is CASSYSGQNYGYTF. The CDR3 DNA sequence: TGTGCCAGCAGCTACTCGGGGCAGAACTATGGCTACACCTTC.

The V call is TRBV7-9, the J call TRBJ1-2; no definite D call. The CDR3 spans 13 residues. Germline CDR1 is SEHNR and CDR2 is FQNEAQ (reference sequence). The V and J ends lost 0 bases and 8 bases respectively, with 10 bases between them. CDR3 loop: CASSLAADIGYTF. The CDR3 DNA sequence: TGTGCCAGCAGCTTAGCTGCCGACATCGGCTACACCTTC.

The V and J genes are TRBV28 and TRBJ2-5; 7 bases are a match to TRBD1. The J call is doubtful: the DNA matches TRBJ2-7 better. CDR3 length equals 12 residues. In germline, CDR1 is MDHEN, CDR2 SYDVKM. The chain's CDR3 is CASIQGKDEQYF. Written as DNA, the CDR3 is TGTGCCAGCATACAGGGGAAGGACGAGCAGTACTTC.

On this clonotype: A junction boundary mismatches the germline segment, possibly from a read error. The V gene is TRBV3-1, the J gene TRBJ2-7; no clear D gene. The CDR3 spans 11 residues. Germline V gene lookup returns CDR1 LGHDT and CDR2 YNNKEL (reference sequence). The CDR3 DNA follows: TGTGCCAGCAGCGCCTACTACGAGCGGTACTTC. This sequence encodes CASSAYYERYF.

The rearrangement joins TRBV4-2 to TRBJ2-3; D is unclear. The CDR3 is 15 amino acids. Germline assignment: CDR1 LGHNA and CDR2 YNFKEQ. Trimming took off 0 bases at V and 8 bases at J, with 15 bases between the two ends. The CDR3 is CASSQDLVRAATQYF. The CDR3 bases are TGTGCCAGCAGCCAAGATTTAGTAAGGGCAGCTACGCAGTATTTT.

This clonotype appeared a single time. The J gene is TRBJ2-2, the V gene TRBV12-3 or TRBV12-4, with D tentatively TRBD2 (6 bases). The germline V and J ends were trimmed by 5 bases and 13 bases, with 17 bases remaining between them. There are 13 residues in the CDR3. The CDR3 sequence: CASSPLLGGGLFF. In DNA, the CDR3 is TGTGCCAGCAGTCCCCTTCTGGGGGGAGGGCTGTTTTTT.

The chain links TRBV9 to TRBJ1-4; D unresolved. The CDR3 consists of 15 residues. Trimming cost V 0 bases and J 2 bases, with 8 bases left between them. Germline CDR1 reads SGDLS; CDR2 reads YYNGEE. CDR3 nucleotide sequence: TGTGCCAGCAGCGTAGGGGGATTGACTAATGAAAAACTGTTTTTT. Translation gives CASSVGGLTNEKLFF. The complete variable domain, with remaining parts taken from reference TRBV9 and TRBJ1-4, reads DSGVTQTPKHLITATGQRVTLRCSPRSGDLSVYWYQQSLDQGLQFLIQYYNGEERAKGNILERFSAQQFPDLHSELNLSSLELGDSALYFCASSVGGLTNEKLFFGSGTQLSVL.

J is TRBJ2-3 and V is TRBV5-1; 11 bases align to TRBD2. Germline V gene lookup returns CDR1 SGHRS and CDR2 YFSETQ. The CDR3 has 14 amino acids. The J segment lost 5 bases and the V segment lost 4 bases, leaving 3 bases of the junction unmatched. CDR3 DNA: TGCGCCAGCAGCGACACTAGCGGGGGAGATACGCAGTATTTT. This sequence encodes CASSDTSGGDTQYF.

The rearrangement uses TRBV20-1 and TRBJ1-4; TRBD1 matches at 8 bases. Germline values: CDR1 DFQATT, CDR2 SNEGSKA (reference sequence). The length of the CDR3 is 15 residues. Unmatched junction bases numbered 6, after V lost 1 base and J lost 5 bases. CDR3 nucleotides: TGCAGTGCTAGAGGCTCCGACAGGGGAAATGAAAAACTGTTTTTT. Protein sequence: CSARGSDRGNEKLFF.

The V gene is TRBV9, the J gene TRBJ2-1; 9 bases fit TRBD2. The CDR3 runs to 16 residues. After removal of 0 bases from V and 6 bases from J, the junction contained 7 bases not matched to a gene. In germline, CDR1 is SGDLS, CDR2 YYNGEE. CDR3 sequence (DNA): TGTGCCAGCAGCGTAGCTGGCCGCGGGGGGGCCAATGAGCAGTTCTTC. Translated: CASSVAGRGGANEQFF.